The clone carrying this TCR beta chain was counted a few times. Patients' cancers were locally advanced or metastatic urothelial carcinomas. Here immunoSEQ multiplex PCR was the method, and the copy in TCRdb shows in-frame clones only, minus some. The sample comprises about 52,000 clones, over 75% of which are singletons, and 5.5% to 7.5% rests with the top ten. This sample is drawn from a study of PD-L1 blockade in urothelial cancer. Trimming removed 5 bases from V and 6 bases from J; junction bases left unmatched: 9. Germline V gives CDR1 LNHDA, CDR2 SQIVND (reference sequence). The CDR3 totals 14 residues.

Here the sequenced sample was PBMCs, taken around atezolizumab (anti-PD-L1) treatment. The chain is built from TRBV19 and TRBJ1-2; 7 bases line up with TRBD1. The clonotype comes from a man between 40 and 49 years old with urothelial cancer. In nucleotides, the CDR3 is TGTGCCAGTAGTCCTTTGGACAGGATCGATGGCTACACCTTC. Translating it yields CASSPLDRIDGYTF. The full variable domain, rest sourced from reference TRBV19 and TRBJ1-2, is DGGITQSPKYLFRKEGQNVTLSCEQNLNHDAMYWYRQDPGQGLRLIYYSQIVNDFQKGDIAEGYSVSREKKESFPLTVTSAQKNPTAFYLCASSPLDRIDGYTFGSGTRLTVV.